This entry describes one TCR beta chain. The target of this receptor is not known. Qualities for individual bases were not recorded, and no much larger clone is one base off. Using the deep immunoSEQ assay, multiplex PCR amplified TCR CDR3 regions from genomic DNA. For each cell subset, the extracted genomic DNA was distributed evenly across all wells of several immunoSEQ 96-well plates, and each plate served as one replicate. For sorted subsets, approximately 190 ng genomic DNA, equal to about 30,000 T cell genomes, was loaded into each replicate PCR. Purified libraries were quantified with a Qubit 3.0 fluorometer, sized on a Bioanalyzer 2100, and re-quantified with the KAPA Library Quantification kit. A separate single-read 150-cycle Illumina NextSeq 550 flow cell was used to sequence each immunoSEQ 96-well plate. As for how the authors treated the data: Because only junctional sequences without quality scores were contained in the immunoSEQ output, filtering matching that applied to full-length reads could not be performed. Sequences were annotated with PyIR, a Python wrapper for IgBLAST v1.9, and V/J genes and CDR3 were assigned using IMGT germline references. Reads with weak V/J assignments (E-value above 1e-6), missing CDR3, stop codons, out-of-frame junctions, or ambiguous translated residues were removed. V3J clonotypes were defined by identical inferred V gene, J gene, and CDR3 amino acid sequence. The percentage overlap between two repertoires was calculated by dividing the number of shared unique clonotypes by the size of the smaller repertoire. Repertoire richness was assessed with RTK rarefaction, the Chao1 estimator, and Recon v2.1 estimates of unobserved clonotypes. Generation probabilities for all TCRbeta clonotypes obtained by the gDNA method from a handful of donors were computed using OLGA. TCRdb retrieved this table from immuneACCESS and kept in-frame rearrangements only. Not all clones are present; in checked studies, unresolved V genes account for under half, and no reason is known for the remainder. The V and J calls and clone size come from that table; D and trimming were worked out from the DNA. Here the sample has some 2 million clones; approximately 95% occur a single time. Roughly 0.13% of the sample is in the top ten clones.

V loses 5 bases, J loses 3 bases, and the germline ends lie 13 bases apart. From cysteine to phenylalanine, the CDR3 is 14 amino acids long. Only the CDR3 region is kept as DNA, spanning 42 bases read in frame from base 1. Reading the germline V gene (reference sequence) gives CDR1 GTSNPN and CDR2 SVGIG. Donors were healthy HIV-negative adults with no recently reported acute infections or vaccinations. Every donor was a Caucasian adult residing in Nashville, Tennessee, USA. CD4+ T cells were enriched by magnetic negative selection; naive cells were then positively selected on CD45RA, and the negative fraction formed the memory subset. After blood collection by leukapheresis, PBMCs were isolated using Ficoll-Histopaque density gradient centrifugation and then cryopreserved in the vapor phase of liquid nitrogen. Purity and quantity of every magnetically sorted T cell population were checked by analytical flow cytometry. Each sorted fraction had its genomic DNA isolated and then quantified by UV absorbance on a Nanodrop 2000c.

This record belongs to a study of shared clonotypes between healthy human individuals (dated by TCRdb to 2020 to 2021). For context, the study as a whole: A few men and a couple of women, aged 18 to 49 years, made up the cohort. Per donor, three plates each were used for CD4 naive and CD4 memory, two for CD8 naive, and one for CD8 memory. To estimate repertoire size and how much clonotypes are shared between individuals, the study performed deep sequencing of blood TCR repertoires from roughly five healthy adults. To increase sequencing depth and limit assay-specific biases, different laboratories used diverse techniques to prepare libraries and sequence TCR repertoires. Leukapheresis yielded between about 0.85 and 9 billion PBMCs per donor.

The study at large found these results: Because the study included only a small number of donors, the genetic and exposure-history diversity represented was limited. Pairwise subsampling led to the expectation that sequencing depth would affect the degree of clonotype sharing among donors. Sampling was restricted to blood, and TCR repertoires in tissue are likely to differ from TCR repertoires in blood. Higher generation probabilities were observed for clonotypes shared by all four sorted-subset donors than for non-shared clonotypes. Naive subsets generally had larger estimated clonotype richness than memory subsets. Around 5% of naive CD4, 3% to 3.5% of naive CD8, around 2.3% of memory CD4, and 0.35% to 0.4% of memory CD8 clonotypes were shared across a few donors. Incomplete sequencing was indicated by rarefaction of sorted-subset datasets, despite the large sequencing depth.

The origin of this receptor is a man between 18 and 35 years old in good health. The chain is encoded by TRBV30 joined to TRBJ1-4; the D segment could be TRBD1, given 5 matching bases. The material sequenced was naive CD4+ T cells sorted from blood. The cell subset or site label for this specimen denotes: CD45RA+ positively selected. The nucleotide sequence is TGTGCCTGGGGTACAGGTTCCTCTAATGAAAAACTGTTTTTT. It codes for CAWGTGSSNEKLFF.